One sample yielded the 32 T cell receptor beta chains listed below, sequenced in a study of identifying expanded T cells in peripheral blood. Assay used: immunoSEQ multiplex PCR; TCRdb lists only in-frame clones, some missing. Of about 58,000 clones in the sample, roughly 90% were seen once. Sequenced sample: blood. The receptors originated from a person between 18 and 75 years old in good health.

The chain uses TRBV7-6 and TRBJ2-5, with a weak D call TRBD2 (6 bases). CDR3 size: 13 residues. Germline V lookup: CDR1 SGHVS, CDR2 FNYEAQ. V lost 5 bases and J 2 bases, leaving 9 bases between the germline ends. In nucleotides, the CDR3 is TGTGCCAGCAGCGGACGGGGGCAAGAGACCCAGTACTTC. Translating gives CASSGRGQETQYF.

The chain is built from TRBV12-5 and TRBJ1-2; 12 bases agree with TRBD1. With 3 bases clipped from V and 6 bases from J, the junction kept 2 bases outside the gene matches. CDR1 and CDR2 from the germline V gene are LGHNT and FRNRAP. The CDR3 is 14 residues long. As DNA, the CDR3 is TGTGCTAGTGGTTTTGGGACAGGGGGCAATGGCTACACCTTC. Amino acids: CASGFGTGGNGYTF.

This sequence joins TRBV20-1 and TRBJ1-3; D is unclear. Per the germline V gene, CDR1 is DFQATT and CDR2 is SNEGSKA (reference sequence). Deletions cut 1 base from V and 4 bases from J, with 2 bases between. The CDR3 contains 11 residues. The CDR3 DNA follows: TGCAGTGCTAGAGGCGGAAACACCATATATTTT. This gives the protein CSARGGNTIYF.

The chain employs TRBV29-1 and TRBJ2-7; 11 bases line up with TRBD1. Germline lookup yields CDR1 SQVTM and CDR2 ANQGSEA. The CDR3 sequence is 11 residues long. J gave up 5 bases and V 7 bases, and 1 base lay outside the gene matches. DNA for the CDR3: TGCAGCGGGGGACAGGGGGACGAGCAGTACTTC. Residues: CSGGQGDEQYF.

The V call is TRBV18, the J call TRBJ1-1; tentatively, D is TRBD1 (5 bases). The CDR3 has 14 amino acids. V was shortened by 5 bases and J by 0 bases, with 10 bases between the two germline ends. Germline lookup yields CDR1 KGHSH and CDR2 LQKENI. DNA for the CDR3: TGTGCCAGCTCAGTATCAGGGATGAACACTGAAGCTTTCTTT. Protein sequence: CASSVSGMNTEAFF.

This chain links TRBV27 with TRBJ2-5; D might be TRBD1 (6 bases). This CDR3 comprises 17 residues. The germline V gene encodes CDR1 MNHEY and CDR2 SMNVEV (reference sequence). The V end was cut by 6 bases, the J end by 5 bases, with 25 bases between. CDR3 coding DNA: TGTGCCAGCAGCATCCTCCACCCCTTAACAGGGACGGAGACCCAGTACTTC. Translated: CASSILHPLTGTETQYF.

The chain combines TRBV27 with TRBJ2-2, with 8 bases lining up with TRBD2. Unmatched junction bases numbered 8, after V lost 3 bases and J lost 8 bases. From germline, CDR1 is MNHEY and CDR2 SMNVEV (reference sequence). The CDR3 sequence is 15 residues long. The CDR3 nucleotides read TGTGCCAGCAGTTTCGGGACTAGAGGCTTGGGGGAGCTGTTTTTT. It yields the protein CASSFGTRGLGELFF.

This chain links TRBV29-1 with TRBJ2-1, with D perhaps being TRBD1 or TRBD2 (5 bases each). The V gene's germline CDR1 is SQVTM and CDR2 ANQGSEA. This CDR3 has 12 amino acids. Trimming stripped 7 bases from V and 5 bases from J, with 12 bases between. CDR3 nucleotide sequence: TGCAGCGCCTGGGACGGACACAATGAGCAGTTCTTC. Residues: CSAWDGHNEQFF.

The rearrangement links TRBV9 to TRBJ2-7; TRBD2 agrees at 10 bases. Germline CDR1 and CDR2: SGDLS and YYNGEE. The CDR3 runs to 14 residues. V lost 0 bases and J lost 4; bases outside the gene matches: 1. The CDR3 DNA follows: TGTGCCAGCAGCGTAGGAGCGGGGGGGTACGAGCAGTACTTC. It translates to CASSVGAGGYEQYF.

The chain couples TRBV6-6 to TRBJ2-7, with TRBD1 matching 7 bases. The V gene end was trimmed by 0 bases and the J gene end by 3 bases; junction bases not matched to a gene: 8. CDR1 MNHNY and CDR2 SVGAGI come from the germline V gene (reference sequence). The CDR3 is 16 amino acids. The CDR3 region has the DNA TGTGCCAGCAGTTACTCTACAGGGGATCAACTCTACGAGCAGTACTTC. Protein: CASSYSTGDQLYEQYF.

This chain joins TRBV5-1 and TRBJ1-1; D might be TRBD1 (6 bases). The ends were cut back, 4 bases at V and 2 bases at J, with 15 bases in the middle. Germline V gene sequence: CDR1 SGHRS, CDR2 YFSETQ. The CDR3 has 15 residues. CDR3 amino acids: CASSSSWTANTEAFF. In DNA form, the CDR3 reads TGCGCCAGCAGCAGCAGTTGGACAGCCAACACTGAAGCTTTCTTT.

V usage is TRBV9 and J usage is TRBJ1-1; D gene ambiguous. There are 15 residues in the CDR3. Trimming removed 0 bases from V and 3 bases from J, with 12 bases in between. From germline, CDR1 is SGDLS and CDR2 YYNGEE. The CDR3 loop is CASSVGAGAYTEAFF. The CDR3 DNA sequence: TGTGCCAGCAGCGTAGGGGCAGGAGCGTACACTGAAGCTTTCTTT.

This chain uses TRBV7-2 with TRBJ2-7; D unresolved. The germline V gene has CDR1 SGHTA and CDR2 FQGNSA. Trimming took 5 bases from V and 3 from J, leaving 11 bases between them. The CDR3 has 13 amino acids. Here the CDR3 DNA reads TGTGCCAGCAGCAAGTTGGTAGGCTACGAGCAGTACTTC. Its translation is CASSKLVGYEQYF. Complete variable domain (other parts from reference TRBV7-2 and TRBJ2-7): GAGVSQSPSNKVTEKGKDVELRCDPISGHTALYWYRQSLGQGLEFLIYFQGNSAPDKSGLPSDRFSAERTGGSVSTLTIQRTQQEDSAVYLCASSKLVGYEQYFGPGTRLTVT.

The CDR3 DNA sequence: TGTGCCAGCAGTAACGAGGGTCAACAGCCCCAGCATTTT. This sequence encodes CASSNEGQQPQHF. The genes are TRBV2 and TRBJ1-5; D remains ambiguous. Germline-derived CDR1 and CDR2 are SNHLY and FYNNEI. Trimming removed 5 bases from V and 7 bases from J, with 12 bases in between. This CDR3 spans 13 amino acids.

The chain joins TRBV28 to TRBJ1-5; a possible D gene is TRBD1 (6 bases). The ends were cut back, 2 bases at V and 7 bases at J, with 15 bases in the middle. Germline V gives CDR1 MDHEN, CDR2 SYDVKM. This CDR3 has 15 residues. The CDR3 protein is CASSLRDRYSQPQHF. CDR3 in DNA: TGTGCCAGCAGTTTAAGAGACAGGTATTCACAGCCCCAGCATTTT.

This chain links TRBV2 with TRBJ1-5; D is undetermined. The CDR3 spans 14 residues. The ends were cut back, 7 bases at V and 9 bases at J, with 19 bases in the middle. CDR1 and CDR2 (germline): SNHLY, FYNNEI. As DNA, the CDR3 is TGTGCCAGCACCACTTCCCCAGGTCGATGGCCCCAGCATTTT. Residues: CASTTSPGRWPQHF.

This clone appeared a single time. The chain is built from TRBV25-1 and TRBJ2-3; D is possibly TRBD2 (6 bases). CDR1 MGHDK and CDR2 SYGVNS come from the germline V gene. The CDR3 is made up of 14 amino acids. CDR3: CPKGLYTSTDTQYF. CDR3 nucleotides: TGTCCGAAGGGACTTTATACTAGCACAGATACGCAGTATTTT. The full variable domain, rest sourced from reference TRBV25-1 and TRBJ2-3, is EADIYQTPRYLVIGTGKKITLECSQTMGHDKMYWYQQDPGMELHLIHYSYGVNSTEKGDLSSESTVSRIRTEHFPLTLESARPSHTSQYLCPKGLYTSTDTQYFGPGTRLTVL.

The chain has TRBV28 and TRBJ1-5; tentative D call: TRBD1 (6 bases). Germline values: CDR1 MDHEN, CDR2 SYDVKM. This CDR3 has 15 residues. V was trimmed by 6 bases and J by 1 base, leaving 13 bases between them. The CDR3 DNA reads as TGTGCCAGCAGGGCAACGGGACAAAGCAATCAGCCCCAGCATTTT. It encodes CASRATGQSNQPQHF.

The rearrangement joins TRBV27 to TRBJ2-5, with TRBD2 matching 13 bases. Germline V gene data show CDR1 as MNHEY and CDR2 as SMNVEV (reference sequence). The trim removed 7 bases at V and 4 bases at J, leaving 9 bases unmatched. The CDR3 is made up of 16 amino acids. The CDR3 DNA follows: TGTGCCAGCATTGACCGACTAGCGGGGGGAGGAGAGACCCAGTACTTC. This sequence encodes CASIDRLAGGGETQYF.

The V and J genes are TRBV4-3 and TRBJ2-7, with a possible D match to TRBD1 (6 bases). The CDR3 spans 15 residues. The germline V and J ends were trimmed by 1 base and 3 bases, with 13 bases remaining between them. Germline CDR1 is LGHNA and CDR2 is YSLEER. The CDR3 reads CASSQAFFRGYEQYF. CDR3 in DNA: TGCGCCAGCAGCCAAGCTTTCTTCAGGGGCTACGAGCAGTACTTC.

The V and J genes are TRBV19 and TRBJ2-5; D perhaps matches TRBD2 (5 bases). The germline V and J ends were trimmed by 4 bases and 4 bases, with 13 bases remaining between them. CDR3 size: 14 residues. Germline CDR1 LNHDA, CDR2 SQIVND (reference sequence). The CDR3 DNA is TGTGCCAGTAGTACGAGACGGGGTGGAGAGACCCAGTACTTC. Encoded protein: CASSTRRGGETQYF.

Only one count was recorded for this clone. The chain uses TRBV19 and TRBJ2-7, with 8 bases that match TRBD2. V shed 7 bases, J shed 7 bases, and the junction held 15 bases outside the gene matches. This CDR3 is 15 amino acids long. Per the germline V gene, CDR1 is LNHDA and CDR2 is SQIVND (reference sequence). DNA for the CDR3: TGTGCCAGTACCCCTGGGACCTCCTCGGGGGGGGAGCAGTACTTC. The encoded protein is CASTPGTSSGGEQYF.

The chain uses TRBV7-2 and TRBJ1-1; possibly TRBD1 for D (5 bases). V was clipped by 3 bases and J by 7 bases, with 15 bases between them. The CDR3 spans 14 residues. Looked up from germline, CDR1 is SGHTA and CDR2 is FQGNSA. This chain's CDR3 is CASSLQPVGGEAFF. CDR3 coding DNA: TGTGCCAGCAGCTTGCAGCCCGTCGGGGGTGAAGCTTTCTTT.

V is TRBV27 and J is TRBJ1-1, with D tentatively TRBD1 (5 bases). Germline values: CDR1 MNHEY, CDR2 SMNVEV (reference sequence). V was cut by 3 bases and J by 5 bases, with 13 bases left in between. The CDR3 extends over 14 amino acids. The DNA of the CDR3 is TGTGCCAGCAGTTTCGGCAGTTGGGGGACTGAAGCTTTCTTT. It is translated as CASSFGSWGTEAFF.

The chain links TRBV2 to TRBJ2-3; 11 nucleotides align to TRBD2. J lost 3 bases, V lost 7 bases, and 12 bases had no gene match. The germline V gene has CDR1 SNHLY and CDR2 FYNNEI. The CDR3 covers 17 residues. In DNA, the CDR3 is TGTGCCAGCACTTTAATCTCATGGACTAGCGGGACAGATACGCAGTATTTT. Protein sequence: CASTLISWTSGTDTQYF.

As for this clone: The junction and the germline gene differ at one end; a read error may be behind it. The same CDR3 is also encoded by other DNA sequences in this sample. The chain has TRBV7-2 and TRBJ2-3, with 12 bases fitting TRBD2. In germline, CDR1 is SGHTA, CDR2 FQGNSA. The CDR3 contains 14 residues. CDR3 loop: CASSLAGGADTQYF. Written as DNA, the CDR3 is TGTGCCAGCAGCCTAGCGGGAGGGGCCGATACGCAGTATTTT.

The chain combines TRBV2 with TRBJ2-3; no clear D gene. Germline assignment: CDR1 SNHLY and CDR2 FYNNEI. CDR3 length equals 11 residues. V gave up 6 bases and J gave up 3 bases, with 4 bases separating them. The CDR3 here is CASSRTDTQYF. Here the CDR3 DNA reads TGTGCCAGCAGCAGAACAGATACGCAGTATTTT.

CDR3 amino acids: CASSSEFRQADNSPLHF. The CDR3, as DNA: TGTGCCAGCAGCTCGGAATTTCGACAGGCGGATAATTCACCCCTCCACTTT. The chain combines TRBV5-5 with TRBJ1-6; perhaps TRBD1 as D (6 bases). V was shortened by 3 bases and J by 5 bases, with 18 bases between the two germline ends. Germline-derived CDR1 and CDR2 are SGHKS and YYEKEE (reference sequence). This CDR3 has 17 amino acids.

The V and J genes are TRBV9 and TRBJ2-2; unclear D gene. Trimming took off 5 bases at V and 2 bases at J, with 7 bases between the two ends. There are 13 residues in the CDR3. CDR1 is SGDLS, CDR2 YYNGEE, per germline. The chain's CDR3 is CASRFHNTGELFF. The CDR3 bases are TGTGCCAGCAGGTTTCATAACACCGGGGAGCTGTTTTTT. The full variable domain, with the rest looked up from reference TRBV9 and TRBJ2-2, is DSGVTQTPKHLITATGQRVTLRCSPRSGDLSVYWYQQSLDQGLQFLIQYYNGEERAKGNILERFSAQQFPDLHSELNLSSLELGDSALYFCASRFHNTGELFFGEGSRLTVL.

The chain links TRBV7-6 to TRBJ2-1; D is uncertain. CDR1 is SGHVS, CDR2 FNYEAQ, per germline. CDR3 length: 14 residues. V was cut by 0 bases and J by 7 bases, with 10 bases left in between. Written as DNA, the CDR3 is TGTGCCAGCAGCTTAGCAAAAAGGGTTAATGAGCAGTTCTTC. It encodes CASSLAKRVNEQFF.

V usage is TRBV4-2 and J usage is TRBJ2-1; TRBD2 aligns across 9 bases. The CDR3 length is 16 residues. V lost 1 base to trimming and J lost 3 bases; unmatched junction nucleotides: 4. The V gene's germline CDR1 is LGHNA and CDR2 YNFKEQ. CDR3 residues: CASSQGASGIYNEQFF. The CDR3 DNA reads TGTGCCAGCAGCCAAGGGGCTAGCGGGATCTACAATGAGCAGTTCTTC.

The chain couples TRBV4-3 to TRBJ2-3; D possibly corresponds to TRBD1 (6 bases). Germline-derived CDR1 and CDR2 are LGHNA and YSLEER. CDR3 length: 16 residues. V shed 0 bases and J shed 3 bases, with 13 bases lying between them. In DNA form, the CDR3 reads TGCGCCAGCAGCCAAGAGGCGCCAGGGGTAACAGATACGCAGTATTTT. Translating gives CASSQEAPGVTDTQYF.